This TCR beta chain originates from a study of a mutant IDH1 vaccine in newly diagnosed glioma. This CDR3 has 14 amino acids. Germline lookup yields CDR1 SGHNT and CDR2 YYREEE (reference sequence). The trim removed 2 bases at V and 2 bases at J, leaving 1 base unmatched. Note on this clone: Its specificity is not known.

Time point of the sample: week 5, during vaccination. Doses of 300 ug of mutant IDH1 20-mer peptide were given with topical imiquimod. Generated by immunoSEQ multiplex PCR, the TCRdb table keeps only in-frame clones and is missing some. In the table there are under 70,000 clones, 75% to 85% of which are singletons. This TCR came from a man aged 30-40 years with glioma. The chain has TRBV5-4 and TRBJ2-5; 9 bases are shared with TRBD1. The sample in question was PBMCs, obtained from a glioma patient whose treatment included an IDH1 peptide vaccine. CDR3 protein: CASSFGQGQETQYF. The DNA for the CDR3 is TGTGCCAGCAGCTTCGGACAGGGGCAAGAGACCCAGTACTTC.